The present T cell receptor (beta chain) was sequenced within a study of blood T cell repertoires in COVID-19. Study information: Spain, Italy and the United States supplied samples that represented acute and convalescent COVID-19. Sample material is recorded as cDNA or gDNA derived from T cells, B-cell-depleted T cells, or PBMCs.

Original processing methods: Cell counts per sample came from amplifying reference gene primers. Sequenced by immunoSEQ multiplex PCR; TCRdb stores in-frame clones only, minus some. V, J and clone size are taken as reported in that table, and D and trimming were inferred from the DNA itself. This table has around 200,000 clones, 85% to 90% appearing once. The sequence derives from a man aged 18 to 29 with active or convalescent COVID-19. The sample taken for sequencing was peripheral blood.

CDR3 coding DNA: TGTGCCAGCTCGCGATATAACACTGAAGCTTTCTTT. It translates to CASSRYNTEAFF. This chain uses TRBV11-2 with TRBJ1-1; D not certain. In germline, CDR1 is SGHAT, CDR2 FQNNGV. Trimming removed 8 bases at V and 2 bases at J, with 9 bases between. This CDR3 is 12 amino acids long.